A single sample is the source of the 10 T cell receptor beta chains below, sequenced in a study of T cells in Graves' hyperthyroidism and ophthalmopathy (dated by TCRdb to 2018 to 2020). Libraries came from multiplex PCR. This sample was sequenced with an Illumina HiSeq 2000. Amplification of TCR beta CDR3 regions was carried out from RNA transcripts. The first round of RT-PCR for the TCR CDR3 was performed with the HTBI primer set and the Qiagen OneStep RT-PCR kit. The raw public data were reprocessed by TCRdb itself: fastp quality trimming at Q25, MiXCR clonotype calling, in-frame beta chains only. Each CDR3 protein appears once, grouped with its most common genes and DNA. Within this sample are around 190,000 distinct CDR3 sequences, with roughly a sixth of them counted one time only. 53% of the sample is taken by the ten largest. The sample consisted of blood. All receptors come from a woman in her fifties or sixties with Graves' hyperthyroidism.

A note on this clonotype: An end of the junction differs from the germline gene, which may be a read error. This chain uses TRBV5-1 with TRBJ2-1, with a tentative D call TRBD2 (5 bases). Looked up from germline, CDR1 is SGHRS and CDR2 is YFSETQ. The CDR3 length is 15 residues. The CDR3 here is CASTARVSSCNEQFF. The CDR3 bases are TGCGCCAGCACGGCGCGGGTTTCGTCCTGCAATGAGCAGTTCTTC. The full variable domain, rest sourced from reference TRBV5-1 and TRBJ2-1, is KAGVTQTPRYLIKTRGQQVTLSCSPISGHRSVSWYQQTPGQGLQFLFEYFSETQRNKGNFPGRFSGRQFSNSRSEMNVSTLELGDSALYLCASTARVSSCNEQFFGPGTRLTVL.

This clonotype was picked up many times. The J gene is TRBJ2-7, the V gene TRBV5-1, with 13 bases lining up with TRBD2. Germline CDR1 SGHRS, CDR2 YFSETQ. This CDR3 has 16 residues. J gave up 6 bases and V 4 bases, and 10 bases lay outside the gene matches. The CDR3 DNA is TGCGCCAGCAGCAACGGGACTAGCGGGATTATCTTCGAGCAGTACTTC. Amino acid sequence: CASSNGTSGIIFEQYF.

The table lists this clonotype with many counts. The V call is TRBV6-1, the J call TRBJ2-5; 7 bases map to TRBD1. With V trimmed by 4 bases and J by 4 bases, 0 bases remained unmatched. This CDR3 contains 12 residues. Germline-derived CDR1 and CDR2 are MNHNS and SASEGT. CDR3 region: CASSGQGETQYF. Written as DNA, the CDR3 is TGTGCCAGCAGTGGACAGGGAGAGACCCAGTACTTC.

This clonotype was detected many times. The gene calls are TRBV10-3 and TRBJ2-7; possibly TRBD1 for D (5 bases). The germline gives CDR1 ENHRY, CDR2 SYGVKD. Trimming took off 2 bases at V and 2 bases at J, with 16 bases between the two ends. The length of the CDR3 is 16 residues. CDR3 DNA sequence: TGTGCCATCAGTGAGCCGGCCGCAGGGTTCACCTACGAGCAGTACTTC. This gives the protein CAISEPAAGFTYEQYF.

This clonotype showed up many times. The chain employs TRBV5-1 and TRBJ2-1; 10 positions agree with TRBD2. Trimming at V came to 4 bases and at J to 3 bases, leaving 4 bases not matched to a gene. The CDR3 length is 15 residues. Germline V gene data show CDR1 as SGHRS and CDR2 as YFSETQ. The CDR3 sequence is CASSTSGVIYNEQFF. CDR3 DNA: TGCGCCAGCAGCACTAGCGGGGTAATCTACAATGAGCAGTTCTTC.

J is TRBJ2-7 and V is TRBV7-8, with D tentatively TRBD1 (5 bases). CDR3 length: 15 residues. Trimming pared 1 base from V and 2 bases from J, leaving 12 bases between. Germline V gene data show CDR1 as SGHVS and CDR2 as FQNEAQ. The CDR3, as DNA: TGTGCCAGCAGCTTAGACCGACAGAGACCCTACGAGCAGTACTTC. Amino acid sequence: CASSLDRQRPYEQYF. Together with reference TRBV7-8 and TRBJ2-7, the CDR3 gives the full variable domain: GAGVSQSPRYKVAKRGQDVALRCDPISGHVSLFWYQQALGQGPEFLTYFQNEAQLDKSGLPSDRFFAERPEGSVSTLKIQRTQQEDSAVYLCASSLDRQRPYEQYFGPGTRLTVT.

The gene calls are TRBV12-3 or TRBV12-4 and TRBJ1-2; D might be TRBD1 (6 bases). Trimming removed 6 bases at V and 7 bases at J, with 15 bases between. The length of the CDR3 is 13 residues. The CDR3 DNA sequence: TGTGCCAGCAGACTAACAGGGTCCGCTGGCTACACCTTC. Protein: CASRLTGSAGYTF.

This clonotype was observed many times. The CDR3 sequence: CASSLAGVAPNEQFF. CDR3 nucleotides: TGTGCCAGCAGCTTAGCGGGAGTAGCGCCCAATGAGCAGTTCTTC. The chain recombines TRBV7-2 with TRBJ2-1, with D possibly TRBD2 on 5 matching bases. CDR3 size: 15 residues. V was shortened by 0 bases and J by 6 bases, with 12 bases between the two germline ends. In germline, CDR1 is SGHTA, CDR2 FQGNSA.

The rearrangement uses TRBV30 and TRBJ2-7; 8 bases match TRBD2. The CDR3 totals 17 residues. CDR1 and CDR2 from the germline V gene are GTSNPN and SVGIG (reference sequence). With V trimmed by 2 bases and J by 6 bases, 18 bases remained unmatched. In nucleotides, the CDR3 is TGTGCCTGGAGTACTCTTTCGAAACTAGCGGAGGGGGGCGAGCAGTACTTC. This translates into CAWSTLSKLAEGGEQYF.

The table lists this clonotype with many counts. This CDR3 reads CASSQPGTGSPYEQYF. CDR3 nucleotides: TGTGCCAGCAGCCAACCCGGGACAGGGAGTCCCTACGAGCAGTACTTC. V gene TRBV3-1 combines with J gene TRBJ2-7, with 9 bases lining up with TRBD1. The length of the CDR3 is 16 residues. The J segment lost 2 bases and the V segment lost 2 bases, leaving 7 bases of the junction unmatched. Germline CDR1 LGHDT, CDR2 YNNKEL (reference sequence).